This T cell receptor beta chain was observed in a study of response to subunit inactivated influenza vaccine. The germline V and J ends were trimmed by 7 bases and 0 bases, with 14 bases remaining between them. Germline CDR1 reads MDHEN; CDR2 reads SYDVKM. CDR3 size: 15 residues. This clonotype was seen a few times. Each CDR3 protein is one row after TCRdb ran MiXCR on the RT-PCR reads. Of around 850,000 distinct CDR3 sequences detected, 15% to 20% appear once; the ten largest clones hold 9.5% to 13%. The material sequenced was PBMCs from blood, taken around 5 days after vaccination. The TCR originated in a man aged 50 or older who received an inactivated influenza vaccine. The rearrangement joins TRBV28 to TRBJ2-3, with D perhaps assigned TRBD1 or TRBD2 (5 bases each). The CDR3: CASTYGTGSTDTQYF. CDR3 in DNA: TGTGCCAGCACCTACGGGACGGGGAGCACAGATACGCAGTATTTT.